This passage covers 23 T cell receptor beta chains from one sample sequenced in a study of vaccination and CD4 T cells after COVID-19. Using its own MiXCR run on the PCR reads, TCRdb lists one record per CDR3 protein. The sample includes 12,000 to 15,000 distinct CDR3 sequences, over 65% of them seen just once. Material: CD4+ T cells from blood, obtained after SARS-CoV-2 vaccination. Source of these receptors: a human donor who had recovered from COVID-19.

The rearrangement uses TRBV19 and TRBJ1-1, with 11 bases identical to TRBD1. CDR1 and CDR2 from the germline V gene are LNHDA and SQIVND (reference sequence). V gave up 6 bases and J gave up 1 base; unmatched junction bases: 1. The CDR3 spans 14 residues. CDR3 nucleotides: TGTGCCAGTAGAGGGACAGGGGGGAACACTGAAGCTTTCTTT. Amino acids: CASRGTGGNTEAFF.

This clonotype has just a few counts. The chain couples TRBV19 to TRBJ1-2; the D is unclear. Trimming took off 3 bases at V and 0 bases at J, with 8 bases between the two ends. Germline loops: CDR1 LNHDA, CDR2 SQIVND (reference sequence). The length of the CDR3 is 14 residues. As DNA, the CDR3 is TGTGCCAGTAGTATTGCCCAAGCTAACTATGGCTACACCTTC. Translated: CASSIAQANYGYTF.

The chain has TRBV20-1 and TRBJ2-7, with a tentative D call TRBD1 (5 bases). Looked up from germline, CDR1 is DFQATT and CDR2 is SNEGSKA (reference sequence). V was clipped by 0 bases and J by 2 bases, with 14 bases between them. CDR3 length equals 15 residues. The CDR3 sequence is CSARDESGNPYEQYF. In DNA form, the CDR3 reads TGCAGTGCTAGAGATGAGTCAGGGAATCCCTACGAGCAGTACTTC.

The genes are TRBV28 and TRBJ2-3; TRBD2 matches at 7 bases. Germline CDR1 and CDR2: MDHEN and SYDVKM. J was trimmed by 6 bases and V by 4 bases; bases with no gene match: 22. The CDR3 totals 19 residues. CDR3 nucleotide sequence: TGTGCCAGCAGTTCCCCCCGGAGTTGGGAGCGGGACGCAAGGGATACGCAGTATTTT. Residues: CASSSPRSWERDARDTQYF.

The chain combines TRBV5-1 with TRBJ1-1; 7 nucleotides agree with TRBD1. Germline V gene data show CDR1 as SGHRS and CDR2 as YFSETQ. V shed 2 bases and J 3 bases; nucleotides not matched to a gene: 4. The CDR3 is 14 residues long. CDR3 DNA sequence: TGCGCCAGCAGCTTCACAGGGGCGGACACTGAAGCTTTCTTT. Amino acid sequence: CASSFTGADTEAFF.

This clonotype was seen a handful of times. This chain's CDR3 is CSARDRTRNSPLHF. For the CDR3, the DNA is TGCAGTGCTAGAGATAGAACTCGAAATTCACCCCTCCACTTT. The chain is built from TRBV20-1 and TRBJ1-6; D not resolved. Trimming left V 0 bases short and J 7 bases short, with 10 bases between. In germline, CDR1 is DFQATT, CDR2 SNEGSKA (reference sequence). This CDR3 spans 14 amino acids.

The count of this clonotype is one. The rearrangement links TRBV20-1 to TRBJ2-1; the match to TRBD2 covers 7 bases. Germline V gene lookup returns CDR1 DFQATT and CDR2 SNEGSKA (reference sequence). After removal of 2 bases from V and 4 bases from J, the junction contained 8 bases not matched to a gene. CDR3 length equals 15 residues. CDR3 DNA sequence: TGCAGTGCTAGACTCGGGAGGACGGGATACAATGAGCAGTTCTTC. It specifies CSARLGRTGYNEQFF.

The rearrangement links TRBV7-9 to TRBJ2-2; 8 positions agree with TRBD1. The junction had 4 bases not matched to a gene; V was cut back by 3 bases and J by 4 bases. From germline, CDR1 is SEHNR and CDR2 FQNEAQ (reference sequence). The CDR3 extends over 15 amino acids. This chain's CDR3 is CASSFGRGRTGELFF. The CDR3 DNA is TGTGCCAGCAGCTTTGGCAGGGGGCGCACCGGGGAGCTGTTTTTT. The full variable domain, its missing parts supplied by reference TRBV7-9 and TRBJ2-2, is DTGVSQNPRHKITKRGQNVTFRCDPISEHNRLYWYRQTLGQGPEFLTYFQNEAQLEKSRLLSDRFSAERPKGSFSTLEIQRTEQGDSAMYLCASSFGRGRTGELFFGEGSRLTVL.

The chain employs TRBV6-4 and TRBJ2-1; 9 nucleotides agree with TRBD1. Germline assignment: CDR1 MRHNA and CDR2 SNTAGT. V dropped 1 base and J dropped 6; count of bases not matched to a gene: 4. The CDR3 runs 15 residues. The CDR3 bases are TGTGCCAGCAGTGACTTTGGGACAGGGCGCAATGAGCAGTTCTTC. It encodes CASSDFGTGRNEQFF.

This clonotype was recorded a few times. The V call is TRBV7-2, the J call TRBJ1-1, with a tentative D call TRBD1 (6 bases). The CDR3 covers 14 residues. Trimming pared 6 bases from V and 0 bases from J, leaving 11 bases between. Germline loops: CDR1 SGHTA, CDR2 FQGNSA. The CDR3 region has the DNA TGTGCCAGCAGGTCCCGGACAGTGAACACTGAAGCTTTCTTT. Translating gives CASRSRTVNTEAFF.

The V call is TRBV30, the J call TRBJ2-2; the match to TRBD1 covers 8 bases. CDR3 length equals 17 residues. Germline V gives CDR1 GTSNPN, CDR2 SVGIG (reference sequence). Losses at the gene ends were 2 bases for V and 3 bases for J; bases not matched to a gene: 11. CDR3: CAWSRFLQGVDTGELFF. In DNA form, the CDR3 reads TGTGCCTGGAGTCGATTTCTACAGGGGGTGGACACCGGGGAGCTGTTTTTT.

The chain carries TRBV20-1 and TRBJ2-3, with 13 nucleotides matching TRBD2. Germline V gives CDR1 DFQATT, CDR2 SNEGSKA (reference sequence). The ends lost 8 bases at V and 2 bases at J; junction bases unmatched: 4. The CDR3 runs 14 residues. The CDR3 protein is CSTGTSGATDTQYF. CDR3 sequence (DNA): TGCAGTACCGGGACTAGCGGGGCCACAGATACGCAGTATTTT.

As to this clonotype: The missing conserved phenylalanine or tryptophan at the end of this CDR3 makes a read error likely. V is TRBV11-2 and J is TRBJ2-2, with TRBD1 identical over 8 bases. V dropped 1 base and J dropped 7; count of bases not matched to a gene: 8. The CDR3 is 16 residues long. Germline CDR1 is SGHAT and CDR2 is FQNNGV. This CDR3 reads CASSLGRTGSIGELFL. CDR3 in DNA: TGTGCCAGCAGCTTAGGGCGGACAGGGTCCATCGGGGAGCTGTTTCTT.

The chain is built from TRBV12-3 or TRBV12-4 and TRBJ1-1; TRBD1 matches 8 bases. The CDR3 has 13 amino acids. With V trimmed by 7 bases and J by 5 bases, 6 bases remained unmatched. As DNA, the CDR3 is TGTGCCAGCAACAGACAGGGGCGGACTGAAGCTTTCTTT. Translation gives CASNRQGRTEAFF.

This chain uses TRBV15 with TRBJ2-7, with 10 bases matching TRBD2. This CDR3 has 19 amino acids. Germline V gene sequence: CDR1 LNHNV, CDR2 YYDKDF (reference sequence). V was clipped by 0 bases and J by 3 bases; unmatched bases: 14. Here the CDR3 DNA reads TGTGCCACCAGCAGAGATGCCTCCCCGCTAGCGGGAGAAGACTACGAGCAGTACTTC. Amino acids: CATSRDASPLAGEDYEQYF. The full variable domain, completed using reference TRBV15 and TRBJ2-7, is DAMVIQNPRYQVTQFGKPVTLSCSQTLNHNVMYWYQQKSSQAPKLLFHYYDKDFNNEADTPDNFQSRRPNTSFCFLDIRSPGLGDTAMYLCATSRDASPLAGEDYEQYFGPGTRLTVT.

The table lists this clonotype with a few counts. The gene calls are TRBV6-1 and TRBJ1-5, with unresolved D. CDR1 MNHNS and CDR2 SASEGT come from the germline V gene. The CDR3 is 15 amino acids. Trimming took off 5 bases at V and 2 bases at J, with 13 bases between the two ends. The CDR3, as DNA: TGTGCCAGCAGTCCCTCGGGCGGAGGCAATCAGCCCCAGCATTTT. This gives the protein CASSPSGGGNQPQHF.

The rearrangement joins TRBV6-1 to TRBJ2-1; D unclear. The germline gives CDR1 MNHNS, CDR2 SASEGT. The CDR3 extends over 13 amino acids. V was clipped by 7 bases and J by 6 bases, with 13 bases between them. The CDR3: CASIKLQSNEQFF. The CDR3 DNA reads TGTGCCAGCATAAAACTTCAGAGCAATGAGCAGTTCTTC.

The CDR3 is CASSLYKPTQETQYF. As DNA, the CDR3 is TGTGCCAGCAGCTTATATAAACCGACCCAAGAGACCCAGTACTTC. This chain joins TRBV7-3 and TRBJ2-5; unclear D gene. Germline V lookup: CDR1 SGHTA, CDR2 FQGTGA. The CDR3 length is 15 residues. V lost 2 bases, J lost 1 base, and 11 bases lay in between.

The chain couples TRBV5-4 to TRBJ2-7; D is uncertain. Between the trimmed V and J ends, which lost 0 bases and 0 bases, there was a span of 4 bases. CDR1 is SGHNT and CDR2 is YYREEE in the germline V gene (reference sequence). The CDR3 has 13 amino acids. The CDR3 loop reads CASSLGASYEQYF. CDR3 bases: TGTGCCAGCAGCTTGGGGGCCTCCTACGAGCAGTACTTC.

The chain has TRBV20-1 and TRBJ1-5; TRBD1 might be the D (6 bases). V gave up 8 bases and J gave up 0 bases, with 20 bases separating them. The germline V gene encodes CDR1 DFQATT and CDR2 SNEGSKA (reference sequence). This CDR3 is built from 16 residues. The CDR3 protein is CSSTRGGHYSNQPQHF. The CDR3 nucleotides are TGCAGTTCTACAAGGGGGGGGCACTATAGCAATCAGCCCCAGCATTTT.

The chain uses TRBV2 and TRBJ1-2, with TRBD1 identical over 8 bases. V trimming: 9 bases; J trimming: 0 bases; junction bases outside the gene matches: 9. This CDR3 region has 15 residues. Germline CDR1 reads SNHLY; CDR2 reads FYNNEI. CDR3 residues: CASTTGVGANYGYTF. CDR3 bases: TGTGCCAGTACGACAGGGGTGGGAGCTAACTATGGCTACACCTTC.

The rearrangement links TRBV20-1 to TRBJ1-6, with a weak D call TRBD1 (5 bases). CDR3 length equals 15 residues. Trimming took off 3 bases at V and 5 bases at J, with 14 bases between the two ends. Looked up from germline, CDR1 is DFQATT and CDR2 is SNEGSKA (reference sequence). The CDR3 reads CSARRDGRNNSPLHF. CDR3 sequence (DNA): TGCAGTGCTAGGAGGGACGGAAGAAATAATTCACCCCTCCACTTT.

The chain links TRBV10-3 to TRBJ1-2; no reliable D call. Germline values: CDR1 ENHRY, CDR2 SYGVKD. This CDR3 contains 13 residues. Trimming stripped 3 bases from V and 6 bases from J, with 11 bases between. CDR3 region: CAISDNRLNGYTF. CDR3 nucleotide sequence: TGTGCCATCAGTGATAACAGATTGAATGGCTACACCTTC.